These 11 T cell receptor beta chains originate from one sample sequenced in a study of molecular identifiers for immune sequencing clone quantification. Via MiXCR, TCRdb re-called the PCR reads, giving one row per CDR3 protein. This sample has 350,000 or so distinct CDR3 sequences, with over 20% found just once. Sequencing was performed on naive CD8+ T cells from blood, with Jurkat cell RNA spiked in. The sample's subset: FACS-sorted CD8+CD4-CCR7+CD45RA+ naive T cells. Every receptor here comes from a human donor in good health. Some libraries in this study had Jurkat cell RNA spiked in.

This clonotype was recorded at least ten times. This sequence joins TRBV7-6 and TRBJ2-3; D remains unclear. Trimming pared 5 bases from V and 1 base from J, leaving 10 bases between. Germline CDR1 SGHVS, CDR2 FNYEAQ. The CDR3 runs 14 residues. CDR3 DNA: TGTGCCAGCAGCCCCCGCTCGGGCACAGATACGCAGTATTTT. Translated: CASSPRSGTDTQYF.

The chain has TRBV5-5 and TRBJ2-3; TRBD1 matches 8 bases. With V trimmed by 4 bases and J by 4 bases, 8 bases remained unmatched. The CDR3 length is 15 residues. Germline loops: CDR1 SGHKS, CDR2 YYEKEE (reference sequence). Here the CDR3 reads CASSRGQGSSDTQYF. CDR3 nucleotides: TGTGCCAGCAGCCGAGGACAGGGCAGCTCAGATACGCAGTATTTT.

This clonotype was counted a few times. V is TRBV9 and J is TRBJ1-5, with D hard to call. Trimming took off 0 bases at V and 6 bases at J, with 7 bases between the two ends. The CDR3 length is 13 residues. Germline V CDR1 and CDR2: SGDLS, YYNGEE. The DNA of the CDR3 is TGTGCCAGCAGCGTAGCGGGATTTCAGCCCCAGCATTTT. Protein product: CASSVAGFQPQHF.

This clonotype has at least ten counts. The chain joins TRBV7-9 to TRBJ1-1; D unclear. The V and J ends lost 1 base and 7 bases respectively, with 7 bases between them. Per germline, CDR1 SEHNR and CDR2 FQNEAQ (reference sequence). The CDR3 contains 12 residues. CDR3: CASSLDSGEAFF. The CDR3 DNA follows: TGTGCCAGCAGCTTAGATTCGGGTGAAGCTTTCTTT.

In its sample, this clonotype was seen a few times. The rearrangement joins TRBV19 to TRBJ2-3, with D tentatively TRBD1 (5 bases). CDR1 LNHDA and CDR2 SQIVND come from the germline V gene (reference sequence). The V end lost 2 bases, the J end lost 2 bases, and 11 bases lay between the germline ends. CDR3 length equals 15 residues. CDR3 protein: CASSIYLGHTDTQYF. The CDR3 DNA is TGTGCCAGTAGTATATACCTGGGGCACACAGATACGCAGTATTTT.

This clonotype was picked up a small number of times. V and J are TRBV4-3 and TRBJ1-1, with no clear D. Germline loops: CDR1 LGHNA, CDR2 YSLEER. The CDR3 has 16 amino acids. V was trimmed by 0 bases and J by 1 base, leaving 12 bases between them. The CDR3 DNA reads TGCGCCAGCAGCCAAGAAAATACGGCCAGGAACACTGAAGCTTTCTTT. Translation gives CASSQENTARNTEAFF.

The genes are TRBV5-6 and TRBJ2-7; D is possibly TRBD1 (6 bases). The germline V and J ends were trimmed by 4 bases and 0 bases, with 14 bases remaining between them. This CDR3 spans 15 amino acids. CDR1 is SGHDT and CDR2 is YYEEEE in the germline V gene. The CDR3 DNA sequence: TGTGCCAGCAGCGCGATGACAGGAATCTCCTACGAGCAGTACTTC. It encodes CASSAMTGISYEQYF.

This clonotype has a handful of counts. The chain carries TRBV3-1 and TRBJ2-7; D unclear. Trimming stripped 2 bases from V and 4 bases from J, with 18 bases between. The germline V gene has CDR1 LGHDT and CDR2 YNNKEL (reference sequence). The CDR3 consists of 16 residues. The DNA of the CDR3 is TGTGCCAGCAGCCAAACAAACCACGACAACCGTTACGAGCAGTACTTC. Translated, it gives CASSQTNHDNRYEQYF.

This clonotype was recorded a few times. V and J are TRBV12-5 and TRBJ1-1; weak D call: TRBD1 (6 bases). The V and J ends lost 3 bases and 3 bases respectively, with 14 bases between them. This CDR3 spans 15 amino acids. Germline loops: CDR1 LGHNT, CDR2 FRNRAP. The CDR3 loop reads CASGFTGPGDTEAFF. The CDR3 DNA sequence: TGTGCTAGTGGTTTTACAGGGCCAGGGGACACTGAAGCTTTCTTT.

This clonotype was counted a few times. The chain is built from TRBV6-2 or TRBV6-3 and TRBJ2-7; maybe TRBD2 (5 bases). The V end lost 0 bases, the J end lost 4 bases, and 13 bases lay between the germline ends. The CDR3 has 15 residues. CDR1 and CDR2 from the germline V gene are MNHEY and SVGEGT. The CDR3 bases are TGTGCCAGCAGTTACTCCCAGAGGGTCGGGTACGAGCAGTACTTC. Translation gives CASSYSQRVGYEQYF.

This clonotype was counted ten times or more. The chain carries TRBV5-8 and TRBJ1-4; D is perhaps TRBD1 (6 bases). Trimming stripped 1 base from V and 7 bases from J, with 11 bases between. The CDR3 is made up of 14 amino acids. Germline CDR1 is SGHTS and CDR2 is YDEGEE. The CDR3 spells CASSLRGAVEKLFF. In DNA, the CDR3 is TGTGCCAGCAGCTTGAGGGGGGCCGTTGAAAAACTGTTTTTT.